This TCR beta chain was recorded in a study of blood T cells in healthy people across ages. Germline CDR1 and CDR2: SGHRS and YFSETQ. The junction had 6 bases not matched to a gene; V was cut back by 0 bases and J by 6 bases. The CDR3 contains 15 residues. Primers used in a second PCR of about 7 to 12 cycles were a sample-barcoded 5' primer and a J-beta primer mix. A template-switch adaptor containing 12 random nucleotides labeled each cDNA molecule. TCRdb passed the 5' RACE reads through MiXCR, listing each CDR3 protein once. The table shows about 1.4 million distinct CDR3 sequences, with approximately 59% occurring only once.

The receptor was derived from a man aged 18 to 30 in good health. The chain carries TRBV5-1 and TRBJ2-4, with 7 bases identical to TRBD2. The specimen was blood. The CDR3 loop is CASSLEVPGGNIQYF. In nucleotides, the CDR3 is TGCGCCAGCAGCTTGGAAGTCCCGGGAGGAAACATTCAGTACTTC.